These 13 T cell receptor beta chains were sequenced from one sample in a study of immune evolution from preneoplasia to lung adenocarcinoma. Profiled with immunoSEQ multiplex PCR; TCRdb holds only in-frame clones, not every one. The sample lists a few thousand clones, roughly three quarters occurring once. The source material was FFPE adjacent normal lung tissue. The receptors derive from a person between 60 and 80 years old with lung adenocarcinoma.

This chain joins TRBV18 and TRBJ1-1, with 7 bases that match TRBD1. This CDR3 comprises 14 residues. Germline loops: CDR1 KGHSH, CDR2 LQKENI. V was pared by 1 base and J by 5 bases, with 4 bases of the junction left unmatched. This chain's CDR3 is CASSPQGAQTEAFF. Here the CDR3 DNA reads TGTGCCAGCTCACCACAGGGGGCGCAGACTGAAGCTTTCTTT.

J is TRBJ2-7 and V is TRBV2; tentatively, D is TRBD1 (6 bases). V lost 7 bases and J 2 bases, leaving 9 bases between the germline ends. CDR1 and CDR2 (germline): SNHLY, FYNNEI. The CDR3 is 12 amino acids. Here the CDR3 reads CASIRDTYEQYF. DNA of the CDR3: TGTGCCAGCATCCGGGACACCTACGAGCAGTACTTC. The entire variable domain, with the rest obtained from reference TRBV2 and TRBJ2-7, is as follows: EPEVTQTPSHQVTQMGQEVILRCVPISNHLYFYWYRQILGQKVEFLVSFYNNEISEKSEIFDDQFSVERPDGSNFTLKIRSTKLEDSAMYFCASIRDTYEQYFGPGTRLTVT.

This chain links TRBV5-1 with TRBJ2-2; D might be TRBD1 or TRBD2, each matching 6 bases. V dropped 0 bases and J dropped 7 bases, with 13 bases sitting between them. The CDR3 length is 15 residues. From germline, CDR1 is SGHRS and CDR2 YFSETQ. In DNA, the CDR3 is TGCGCCAGCAGCTTGGGGACGGGGGCGAACGGGGAGCTGTTTTTT. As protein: CASSLGTGANGELFF.

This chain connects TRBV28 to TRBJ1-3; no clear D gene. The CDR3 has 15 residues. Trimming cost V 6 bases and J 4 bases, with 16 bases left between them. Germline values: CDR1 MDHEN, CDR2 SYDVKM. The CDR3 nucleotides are TGTGCCAGCAGGCCCTTGGGGAAAGGGGGAAACACCATATATTTT. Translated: CASRPLGKGGNTIYF. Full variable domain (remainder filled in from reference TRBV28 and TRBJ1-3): DVKVTQSSRYLVKRTGEKVFLECVQDMDHENMFWYRQDPGLGLRLIYFSYDVKMKEKGDIPEGYSVSREKKERFSLILESASTNQTSMYLCASRPLGKGGNTIYFGEGSWLTVV.

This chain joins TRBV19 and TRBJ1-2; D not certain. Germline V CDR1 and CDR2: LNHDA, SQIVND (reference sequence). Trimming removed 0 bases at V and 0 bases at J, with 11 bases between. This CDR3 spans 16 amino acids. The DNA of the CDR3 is TGTGCCAGTAGTATAGATCGCCGATCCCCTAACTATGGCTACACCTTC. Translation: CASSIDRRSPNYGYTF. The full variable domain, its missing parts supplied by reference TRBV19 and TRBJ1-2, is DGGITQSPKYLFRKEGQNVTLSCEQNLNHDAMYWYRQDPGQGLRLIYYSQIVNDFQKGDIAEGYSVSREKKESFPLTVTSAQKNPTAFYLCASSIDRRSPNYGYTFGSGTRLTVV.

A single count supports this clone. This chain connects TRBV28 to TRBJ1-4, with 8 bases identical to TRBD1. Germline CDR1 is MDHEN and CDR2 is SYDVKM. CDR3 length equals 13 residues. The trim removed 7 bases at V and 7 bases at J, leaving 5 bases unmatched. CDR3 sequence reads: CASTQGQAEKLFF. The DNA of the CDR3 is TGTGCCAGCACCCAGGGACAGGCTGAAAAACTGTTTTTT.

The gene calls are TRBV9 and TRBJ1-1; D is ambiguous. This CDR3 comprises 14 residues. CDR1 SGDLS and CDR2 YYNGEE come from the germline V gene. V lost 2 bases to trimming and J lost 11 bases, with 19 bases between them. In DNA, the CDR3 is TGTGCCAGCAGCGTCCAACCGGCGGCAGACGACGCTTTCTTT. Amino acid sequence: CASSVQPAADDAFF.

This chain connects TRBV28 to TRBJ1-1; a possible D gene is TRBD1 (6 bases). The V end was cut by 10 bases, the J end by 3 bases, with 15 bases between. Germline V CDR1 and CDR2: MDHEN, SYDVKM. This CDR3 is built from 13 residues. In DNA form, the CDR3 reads TGTGCCATACAGGGCCTAAGGGACACTGAAGCTTTCTTT. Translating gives CAIQGLRDTEAFF.

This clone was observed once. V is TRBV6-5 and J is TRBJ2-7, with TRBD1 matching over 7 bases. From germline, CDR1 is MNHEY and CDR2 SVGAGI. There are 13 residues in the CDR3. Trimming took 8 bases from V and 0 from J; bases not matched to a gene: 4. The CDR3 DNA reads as TGTGCCAGCCAGACAGGGAGCTCCTACGAGCAGTACTTC. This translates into CASQTGSSYEQYF.

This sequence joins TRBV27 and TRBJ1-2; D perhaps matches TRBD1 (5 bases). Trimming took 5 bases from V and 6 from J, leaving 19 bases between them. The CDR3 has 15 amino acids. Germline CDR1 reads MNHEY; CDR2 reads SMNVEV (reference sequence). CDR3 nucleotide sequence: TGTGCCAGCAGTCCCCATCCTCAGGGACTCCATGGCTACACCTTC. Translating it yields CASSPHPQGLHGYTF.

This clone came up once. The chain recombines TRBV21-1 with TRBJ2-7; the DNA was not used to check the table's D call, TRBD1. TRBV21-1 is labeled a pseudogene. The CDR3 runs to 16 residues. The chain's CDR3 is CASSKESMGDRTKQYF. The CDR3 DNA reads TGTGCCAGCAGCAAAGAGTCGATGGGGGACAGGACCAAGCAGTACTTC.

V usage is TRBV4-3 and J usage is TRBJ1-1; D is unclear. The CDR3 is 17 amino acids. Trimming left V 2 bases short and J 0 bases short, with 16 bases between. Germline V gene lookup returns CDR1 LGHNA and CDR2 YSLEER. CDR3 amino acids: CASSQRPPRSLNTEAFF. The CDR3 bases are TGCGCCAGCAGCCAAAGGCCCCCACGTAGCCTGAACACTGAAGCTTTCTTT.

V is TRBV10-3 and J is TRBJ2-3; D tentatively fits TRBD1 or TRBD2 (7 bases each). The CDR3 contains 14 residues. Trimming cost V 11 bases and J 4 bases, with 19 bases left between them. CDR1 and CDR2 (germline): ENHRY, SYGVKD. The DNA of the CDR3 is TGTGCCCACAGGGGAGGGGGGAGCGCAGATACGCAGTATTTT. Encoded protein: CAHRGGGSADTQYF.